Listed here are 31 T cell receptor beta chains from one sample, sequenced in a study of technical replicates of blood from several donors. Clones were sequenced by immunoSEQ multiplex PCR, and TCRdb holds only the in-frame ones, with some missing. The sample comprises tens of thousands of clones, around 94% of which are singletons, and about 0.22% rests with the top ten. Sequenced: T cells isolated from PBMCs. These receptors were obtained from a human donor in good health.

The CDR3 reads CSVESSFTDTQYF. DNA of the CDR3: TGCAGCGTTGAATCTAGTTTCACAGATACGCAGTATTTT. The chain recombines TRBV29-1 with TRBJ2-3; no clear D. CDR1 is SQVTM, CDR2 ANQGSEA, per germline. The CDR3 consists of 13 residues. V lost 2 bases, J lost 2 bases, and 8 bases lay in between.

This chain connects TRBV18 to TRBJ2-3; no clear D gene. V was cut by 3 bases and J by 2 bases, with 6 bases left in between. Germline V gene sequence: CDR1 KGHSH, CDR2 LQKENI. This CDR3 region has 13 residues. In DNA form, the CDR3 reads TGTGCCAGCTCACCCGTTTCCACAGATACGCAGTATTTT. It encodes CASSPVSTDTQYF.

J is TRBJ2-7 and V is TRBV28; D possibly corresponds to TRBD2 (6 bases). The CDR3 loop spans 15 amino acids. Trimming stripped 7 bases from V and 2 bases from J, with 18 bases between. Germline loops: CDR1 MDHEN, CDR2 SYDVKM. CDR3 in amino acids: CASIPREGAAYEQYF. The CDR3 DNA follows: TGTGCCAGCATTCCGCGGGAAGGAGCTGCCTACGAGCAGTACTTC.

V usage is TRBV15 and J usage is TRBJ1-5; D is ambiguous. Germline V gene data show CDR1 as LNHNV and CDR2 as YYDKDF (reference sequence). V was shortened by 1 base and J by 2 bases, with 12 bases between the two germline ends. The CDR3 spans 16 residues. The CDR3 here is CATSRGGNRGNQPQHF. The CDR3 DNA follows: TGTGCCACCAGCAGAGGAGGGAATAGGGGCAATCAGCCCCAGCATTTT.

The chain combines TRBV7-3 with TRBJ2-1; perhaps TRBD1 as D (5 bases). CDR3 length equals 14 residues. The V end was cut by 5 bases, the J end by 5 bases, with 13 bases between. The germline V gene has CDR1 SGHTA and CDR2 FQGTGA. The CDR3 reads CASSLPDKNNEQFF. The DNA of the CDR3 is TGTGCCAGCAGCCTACCGGACAAGAACAATGAGCAGTTCTTC.

The chain recombines TRBV11-3 with TRBJ2-5, with 8 bases fitting TRBD2. The ends lost 3 bases at V and 1 base at J; junction bases unmatched: 4. The CDR3 runs 15 residues. Germline V gene data show CDR1 as SGHNT and CDR2 as YENEEA. This CDR3 is CASSFGSGGQETQYF. The CDR3 bases are TGTGCCAGCAGCTTCGGGAGCGGGGGCCAAGAGACCCAGTACTTC.

The chain recombines TRBV10-3 with TRBJ2-7; a possible D gene is TRBD2 (5 bases). The CDR3 contains 12 residues. V was clipped by 6 bases and J by 3 bases, with 9 bases between them. From germline, CDR1 is ENHRY and CDR2 SYGVKD. The CDR3 sequence is CAIRARDYEQYF. CDR3 coding DNA: TGTGCCATCAGGGCACGGGACTACGAGCAGTACTTC.

The chain carries TRBV12-5 and TRBJ1-6, with D unresolved. CDR1 is LGHNT and CDR2 is FRNRAP in the germline V gene. V lost 2 bases, J lost 6 bases, and 17 bases lay in between. The CDR3 spans 17 residues. The CDR3: CASGLRLESETNSPLHF. In DNA, the CDR3 is TGTGCTAGTGGTTTGCGCCTCGAGAGCGAAACTAATTCACCCCTCCACTTT.

The genes are TRBV10-3 and TRBJ2-7, with D maybe TRBD1 (5 bases). V lost 0 bases, J lost 5 bases, and 14 bases lay in between. The CDR3 loop spans 15 amino acids. Germline-derived CDR1 and CDR2 are ENHRY and SYGVKD. CDR3: CAISESQGAGDEQYF. The CDR3, as DNA: TGTGCCATCAGTGAGTCGCAAGGGGCAGGCGACGAGCAGTACTTC.

The rearrangement links TRBV5-1 to TRBJ1-1; D possibly corresponds to TRBD1 (5 bases). The CDR3 covers 15 residues. CDR1 is SGHRS and CDR2 is YFSETQ in the germline V gene. Trimming took off 1 base at V and 1 base at J, with 11 bases between the two ends. This chain's CDR3 is CASSLMGGGNTEAFF. The CDR3 DNA reads TGCGCCAGCAGCTTGATGGGGGGAGGGAACACTGAAGCTTTCTTT.

The chain recombines TRBV6-5 with TRBJ1-4; D unresolved. V was cut by 6 bases and J by 4 bases, with 3 bases left in between. The CDR3 totals 11 residues. Germline values: CDR1 MNHEY, CDR2 SVGAGI. The CDR3 DNA sequence: TGTGCCAGCAGCAGTAATGAAAAACTGTTTTTT. Translated, it gives CASSSNEKLFF.

V gene TRBV7-9 combines with J gene TRBJ2-1; D is perhaps TRBD2 (6 bases). The V gene lost 0 bases and the J gene lost 1 base, with 10 bases spanning the gap. This CDR3 spans 16 amino acids. Per germline, CDR1 SEHNR and CDR2 FQNEAQ (reference sequence). This CDR3 is CASSLAASASYNEQFF. CDR3 sequence (DNA): TGTGCCAGCAGCTTAGCCGCTAGCGCATCCTACAATGAGCAGTTCTTC.

The chain is built from TRBV9 and TRBJ1-1; no definite D call. Germline V CDR1 and CDR2: SGDLS, YYNGEE. CDR3 length: 13 amino acids. V was trimmed by 3 bases and J by 1 base, leaving 7 bases between them. The CDR3 loop is CASSGRQNTEAFF. CDR3 bases: TGTGCCAGCAGCGGACGACAGAACACTGAAGCTTTCTTT.

The chain has TRBV18 and TRBJ2-2; 7 bases are a match to TRBD1. The junction had 15 bases not matched to a gene; V was cut back by 3 bases and J by 5 bases. This CDR3 has 18 amino acids. Germline V lookup: CDR1 KGHSH, CDR2 LQKENI. CDR3 nucleotide sequence: TGTGCCAGCTCACCGCAAGACAGGGATCTAGGAGGTACCGGGGAGCTGTTTTTT. It encodes CASSPQDRDLGGTGELFF.

This sequence joins TRBV18 and TRBJ2-1, with 11 nucleotides matching TRBD2. V was pared by 6 bases and J by 4 bases, with 5 bases of the junction left unmatched. The CDR3 extends over 15 amino acids. Germline V gene lookup returns CDR1 KGHSH and CDR2 LQKENI. CDR3 sequence (DNA): TGTGCCAGCTCCCCAACTAGCGGGGGATACAATGAGCAGTTCTTC. The encoded protein is CASSPTSGGYNEQFF.

The genes are TRBV18 and TRBJ1-2, with D unresolved. Germline lookup yields CDR1 KGHSH and CDR2 LQKENI. CDR3 length: 13 amino acids. V lost 6 bases and J lost 4, with 12 bases in between. CDR3: CASSTGSGYGYTF. The DNA for the CDR3 is TGTGCCAGCTCCACCGGGAGCGGCTATGGCTACACCTTC.

The genes are TRBV6-6 and TRBJ1-6, with D hard to call. CDR3 length: 16 residues. V lost 7 bases to trimming and J lost 4 bases, with 17 bases between them. Germline loops: CDR1 MNHNY, CDR2 SVGAGI (reference sequence). The CDR3 reads CASTLDGSGYNSPLHF. The CDR3 nucleotides read TGTGCCAGCACCCTTGATGGGTCGGGTTATAATTCACCCCTCCACTTT.

V gene TRBV9 combines with J gene TRBJ2-3; 8 nucleotides match TRBD2. Germline V lookup: CDR1 SGDLS, CDR2 YYNGEE. The CDR3 has 16 residues. Trimming took 4 bases from V and 2 from J; bases not matched to a gene: 9. The CDR3 DNA reads as TGTGCCAGCAGCAACCCAACGGGACTAGACACAGATACGCAGTATTTT. Translating gives CASSNPTGLDTDTQYF.

CDR3 sequence: CASTPGGGDQPQHF. DNA of the CDR3: TGTGCCAGCACCCCGGGAGGGGGGGATCAGCCCCAGCATTTT. The chain employs TRBV6-5 and TRBJ1-5, with a possible D match to TRBD1 (6 bases). This CDR3 comprises 14 residues. Germline-derived CDR1 and CDR2 are MNHEY and SVGAGI. Between the trimmed V and J ends, which lost 7 bases and 5 bases, there was a span of 15 bases.

The chain combines TRBV28 with TRBJ1-3, with 7 bases aligning to TRBD1. This CDR3 region has 15 residues. The J segment lost 3 bases and the V segment lost 5 bases, leaving 7 bases of the junction unmatched. Germline CDR1 and CDR2: MDHEN and SYDVKM. The CDR3, as DNA: TGTGCCAGCAGTGACCCCGGGACAGATGGAAACACCATATATTTT. This sequence encodes CASSDPGTDGNTIYF.

The chain couples TRBV7-9 to TRBJ2-3, with TRBD2 matching 14 bases. The CDR3 runs 15 residues. Germline lookup yields CDR1 SEHNR and CDR2 FQNEAQ (reference sequence). Trimming took 5 bases from V and 5 from J; bases not matched to a gene: 3. CDR3 region: CASSPGLAGVDTQYF. Here the CDR3 DNA reads TGTGCCAGCAGCCCGGGACTAGCGGGAGTAGATACGCAGTATTTT.

A single count supports this clone. This chain links TRBV10-3 with TRBJ2-7; D is perhaps TRBD1 (6 bases). Trimming took off 3 bases at V and 3 bases at J, with 9 bases between the two ends. The CDR3 is 13 residues long. Germline CDR1 reads ENHRY; CDR2 reads SYGVKD. Here the CDR3 DNA reads TGTGCCATCAGTGACCGGACAGACTACGAGCAGTACTTC. Its protein is CAISDRTDYEQYF.

The J gene is TRBJ1-1, the V gene TRBV9, with TRBD1 identical over 10 bases. The CDR3 is 12 residues long. J lost 12 bases, V lost 0 bases, and 2 bases had no gene match. The germline CDR1 and CDR2 sequences are SGDLS and YYNGEE. CDR3 in DNA: TGTGCCAGCAGCGTAGGGACAGGGGGAACTTTCTTT. It is translated as CASSVGTGGTFF.

This sequence joins TRBV18 and TRBJ1-1; 7 bases align to TRBD1. Losses at the gene ends were 4 bases for V and 3 bases for J; bases not matched to a gene: 11. CDR3 length: 16 amino acids. The germline CDR1 and CDR2 sequences are KGHSH and LQKENI. The CDR3 reads CASSLLSLGTDTEAFF. CDR3 nucleotides: TGTGCCAGCTCACTTCTGTCCCTTGGGACAGACACTGAAGCTTTCTTT.

The J gene is TRBJ2-1, the V gene TRBV10-3; maybe TRBD2 (5 bases). Deletions cut 0 bases from V and 10 bases from J, with 16 bases between. Germline V lookup: CDR1 ENHRY, CDR2 SYGVKD. This CDR3 contains 15 residues. The CDR3 region is CAISESMVAQREQFF. The CDR3 nucleotides read TGTGCCATCAGTGAGTCTATGGTAGCCCAGCGGGAGCAGTTCTTC.

The rearrangement links TRBV28 to TRBJ2-1, with 9 bases that match TRBD2. V trimming: 1 base; J trimming: 4 bases; junction bases outside the gene matches: 5. The germline CDR1 and CDR2 sequences are MDHEN and SYDVKM. The CDR3 has 16 amino acids. In DNA, the CDR3 is TGTGCCAGCAGTTTATTGGCGGGAGGGCCTTACAATGAGCAGTTCTTC. Residues: CASSLLAGGPYNEQFF.

The chain has TRBV7-6 and TRBJ2-2; 9 positions match TRBD1. Losses at the gene ends were 10 bases for V and 5 bases for J; bases not matched to a gene: 11. Germline V gene data show CDR1 as SGHVS and CDR2 as FNYEAQ. There are 15 residues in the CDR3. CDR3 nucleotides: TGTGCCACTGAGGACAGGGGAAGTTGGACCGGGGAGCTGTTTTTT. This encodes CATEDRGSWTGELFF.

This sequence joins TRBV5-6 and TRBJ2-3, with TRBD1 identical over 10 bases. The germline gives CDR1 SGHDT, CDR2 YYEEEE. The CDR3 sequence is 17 residues long. Unmatched junction bases numbered 6, after V lost 0 bases and J lost 2 bases. The chain's CDR3 is CASSLELGQGITDTQYF. The CDR3 DNA sequence: TGTGCCAGCAGCTTGGAGCTGGGACAGGGGATCACAGATACGCAGTATTTT.

V is TRBV11-3 and J is TRBJ1-3; 9 bases are shared with TRBD1. The V gene end was trimmed by 4 bases and the J gene end by 1 base; junction bases not matched to a gene: 11. The CDR3 loop spans 18 amino acids. Germline values: CDR1 SGHNT, CDR2 YENEEA. The CDR3 loop reads CASSSGQGNGASGNTIYF. DNA of the CDR3: TGTGCCAGCAGCTCCGGACAGGGGAATGGAGCTTCTGGAAACACCATATATTTT.

V is TRBV9 and J is TRBJ1-1; 9 bases are shared with TRBD1. CDR1 is SGDLS and CDR2 is YYNGEE in the germline V gene. Trimming removed 3 bases from V and 5 bases from J; junction bases left unmatched: 5. The CDR3 is 14 amino acids. CDR3 region: CASSDGTGLTEAFF. DNA of the CDR3: TGTGCCAGCAGCGACGGGACAGGGCTAACTGAAGCTTTCTTT.

The CDR3 bases are TGTGCCACCAGCAGACAACAGGGAAATCAGCCCCAGCATTTT. Translated: CATSRQQGNQPQHF. This chain joins TRBV15 and TRBJ1-5; D possibly corresponds to TRBD1 (6 bases). Germline CDR1 LNHNV, CDR2 YYDKDF (reference sequence). The ends were cut back, 2 bases at V and 4 bases at J, with 9 bases in the middle. The CDR3 loop spans 14 amino acids.